One and the same sample provided the 29 T cell receptor beta chains below, sequenced in a study of control samples from healthy donors and cancer patients. Produced via immunoSEQ multiplex PCR; TCRdb's table is partial and in-frame only. The sample has about 70,000 clones, about 80% seen once. Sequencing used blood. The receptors stem from a man aged 45-60 years in good health.

The chain uses TRBV27 and TRBJ2-7; a weak D match, TRBD2 (6 bases). The CDR3 contains 14 residues. Trimming cost V 5 bases and J 6 bases, with 17 bases left between them. The germline gives CDR1 MNHEY, CDR2 SMNVEV (reference sequence). CDR3 amino acids: CASSKIGTPSEQYF. CDR3 DNA: TGTGCCAGCAGTAAGATAGGGACTCCGTCCGAGCAGTACTTC.

This chain connects TRBV11-3 to TRBJ2-5, with 13 positions matching TRBD2. V gave up 1 base and J gave up 5 bases; unmatched junction bases: 7. This CDR3 has 17 amino acids. The germline gives CDR1 SGHNT, CDR2 YENEEA. CDR3 loop: CASSLGELAGGLETQYF. The CDR3 DNA reads as TGTGCCAGCAGCTTAGGGGAACTAGCGGGAGGGCTGGAGACCCAGTACTTC. Based on the CDR3 plus reference TRBV11-3 and TRBJ2-5, the full variable domain is EAGVVQSPRYKIIEKKQPVAFWCNPISGHNTLYWYLQNLGQGPELLIRYENEEAVDDSQLPKDRFSAERLKGVDSTLKIQPAELGDSAVYLCASSLGELAGGLETQYFGPGTRLLVL.

This clone occurred once. V usage is TRBV7-9 and J usage is TRBJ1-2, with D possibly being TRBD1 (5 bases). Germline V gene lookup returns CDR1 SEHNR and CDR2 FQNEAQ (reference sequence). Trimming stripped 5 bases from V and 2 bases from J, with 15 bases between. This CDR3 contains 15 residues. The DNA for the CDR3 is TGTGCCAGCAGCCTGGGGGAGGGTTGGAACTATGGCTACACCTTC. Amino acid sequence: CASSLGEGWNYGYTF.

The chain's CDR3 is CASSDGIQRTGLYEQYF. The CDR3 bases are TGTGCCAGCAGCGATGGCATACAGAGAACGGGACTTTACGAGCAGTACTTC. The chain uses TRBV2 and TRBJ2-7; TRBD2 is a possible D gene (6 bases). CDR1 SNHLY and CDR2 FYNNEI come from the germline V gene. The CDR3 extends over 17 amino acids. The V end was cut by 6 bases, the J end by 4 bases, with 25 bases between.

This chain connects TRBV29-1 to TRBJ1-2; D unresolved. V was cut by 7 bases and J by 5 bases, with 8 bases left in between. The CDR3 loop spans 10 amino acids. CDR1 and CDR2 (germline): SQVTM, ANQGSEA. As DNA, the CDR3 is TGCAGCGCCCTCTCTTATGGCTACACCTTC. Translation: CSALSYGYTF.

The chain links TRBV29-1 to TRBJ1-2; tentative D call: TRBD1 (6 bases). The CDR3 has 10 amino acids. Trimming took off 7 bases at V and 6 bases at J, with 9 bases between the two ends. CDR1 is SQVTM, CDR2 ANQGSEA, per germline. The CDR3 loop reads CSATGNGYTF. The CDR3 DNA sequence: TGCAGCGCTACAGGGAATGGCTACACCTTC.

This chain connects TRBV6-5 to TRBJ1-1; 7 nucleotides align to TRBD1. The CDR3 is 13 residues long. J gave up 10 bases and V 6 bases, and 11 bases lay outside the gene matches. Germline V gene lookup returns CDR1 MNHEY and CDR2 SVGAGI. The CDR3 bases are TGTGCCAGCAGACAAGACAGGGTAGGGAGAGCTTTCTTT. Its protein product is CASRQDRVGRAFF.

This sequence joins TRBV19 and TRBJ1-1; no firm D call. Germline-derived CDR1 and CDR2 are LNHDA and SQIVND (reference sequence). The germline V and J ends were trimmed by 5 bases and 0 bases, with 10 bases remaining between them. The CDR3 has 14 amino acids. The CDR3 sequence: CASSPRTVNTEAFF. The CDR3 nucleotides are TGTGCCAGTAGTCCCCGGACCGTGAACACTGAAGCTTTCTTT.

The J gene is TRBJ2-3, the V gene TRBV30; unclear D gene. The germline V and J ends were trimmed by 0 bases and 1 base, with 8 bases remaining between them. Germline values: CDR1 GTSNPN, CDR2 SVGIG (reference sequence). This CDR3 comprises 14 residues. The CDR3 loop is CAWSVGAGTDTQYF. CDR3 nucleotides: TGTGCCTGGAGTGTAGGCGCGGGCACAGATACGCAGTATTTT.

The rearrangement joins TRBV7-9 to TRBJ2-5, with D perhaps given as TRBD1 or TRBD2 (5 bases each). The germline gives CDR1 SEHNR, CDR2 FQNEAQ (reference sequence). Trimming left V 5 bases short and J 5 bases short, with 18 bases between. The CDR3 is 15 amino acids. For the CDR3, the DNA is TGTGCCAGCAGCCCCCTAGTCCGGGGACGGGAGACCCAGTACTTC. The encoded protein is CASSPLVRGRETQYF.

The chain carries TRBV30 and TRBJ1-1; D may be TRBD1 (5 bases). V was cut by 0 bases and J by 0 bases, with 17 bases left in between. The CDR3 totals 17 residues. Per the germline V gene, CDR1 is GTSNPN and CDR2 is SVGIG (reference sequence). As DNA, the CDR3 is TGTGCCTGGAGTGTTTGGGCAGGGCCGACTCTGAACACTGAAGCTTTCTTT. As protein: CAWSVWAGPTLNTEAFF.

This chain's CDR3 is CASSQGRNTEAFF. The CDR3 coding sequence is TGTGCCAGCAGCCAAGGGAGGAACACTGAAGCTTTCTTT. V and J are TRBV14 and TRBJ1-1; D ambiguous. The germline V gene encodes CDR1 SGHDN and CDR2 FVKESK. Trimming removed 1 base at V and 1 base at J, with 4 bases between. This CDR3 is built from 13 residues.

This clone has more than one count but fewer than ten. V gene TRBV27 combines with J gene TRBJ1-2; D is unresolved. Germline CDR1 and CDR2: MNHEY and SMNVEV (reference sequence). This CDR3 region has 11 residues. The V and J ends lost 5 bases and 8 bases respectively, with 9 bases between them. CDR3: CASSRGRGYTF. Written as DNA, the CDR3 is TGTGCCAGCAGTCGAGGGCGCGGCTACACCTTC.

CDR3 residues: CASSLALAAYNEQFF. The DNA of the CDR3 is TGTGCCAGTAGTTTGGCACTAGCAGCTTACAATGAGCAGTTCTTC. The chain couples TRBV19 to TRBJ2-1; D is possibly TRBD2 (6 bases). The CDR3 is 15 amino acids. The V end lost 5 bases, the J end lost 4 bases, and 15 bases lay between the germline ends. Germline V gene data show CDR1 as LNHDA and CDR2 as SQIVND (reference sequence).

The CDR3 DNA follows: TGTGCCAGTAGAAGGACTTTTAACACCGGGGAGCTGTTTTTT. Translation: CASRRTFNTGELFF. The rearrangement links TRBV19 to TRBJ2-2; D is perhaps TRBD2 (5 bases). Germline lookup yields CDR1 LNHDA and CDR2 SQIVND (reference sequence). V was cut by 6 bases and J by 2 bases, with 10 bases left in between. This CDR3 region has 14 residues.

The chain joins TRBV28 to TRBJ2-1; perhaps TRBD1 as D (6 bases). The CDR3 is 12 residues long. From germline, CDR1 is MDHEN and CDR2 SYDVKM. V was clipped by 4 bases and J by 6 bases, with 7 bases between them. CDR3 loop: CASSYRVNEQFF. Written as DNA, the CDR3 is TGTGCCAGCAGTTACAGGGTCAATGAGCAGTTCTTC.

The rearrangement joins TRBV10-3 to TRBJ1-2; D not resolved. V shed 5 bases and J shed 2 bases, with 9 bases lying between them. The germline V gene encodes CDR1 ENHRY and CDR2 SYGVKD. This CDR3 has 13 residues. The CDR3 DNA follows: TGTGCCATCAGTCAGACTGAAAACTATGGCTACACCTTC. This codes for CAISQTENYGYTF.

This clone was counted a single time. The V call is TRBV6-1, the J call TRBJ1-4; 8 bases map to TRBD1. Germline CDR1 MNHNS, CDR2 SASEGT. CDR3 length equals 15 residues. V lost 3 bases, J lost 4 bases, and 4 bases stayed unmatched. The CDR3 loop is CASSDEDRVNEKLFF. The CDR3 DNA sequence: TGTGCCAGCAGTGACGAGGACAGGGTTAATGAAAAACTGTTTTTT.

The chain combines TRBV4-3 with TRBJ1-4; D gene uncertain. Germline assignment: CDR1 LGHNA and CDR2 YSLEER. The CDR3 is made up of 15 amino acids. Trimming removed 4 bases at V and 8 bases at J, with 17 bases between. For the CDR3, the DNA is TGCGCCAGCAGCCCCTCCTCCGGGGTGGGGGAAAAACTGTTTTTT. This translates into CASSPSSGVGEKLFF.

The rearrangement joins TRBV5-4 to TRBJ1-4; 7 nucleotides align to TRBD1. V dropped 0 bases and J dropped 6; count of bases not matched to a gene: 2. The CDR3 is 14 residues long. Germline lookup yields CDR1 SGHNT and CDR2 YYREEE (reference sequence). The CDR3 spells CASSLGQGYEKLFF. The CDR3 nucleotides are TGTGCCAGCAGCTTGGGACAGGGTTATGAAAAACTGTTTTTT.

The chain joins TRBV2 to TRBJ2-7, with D unclear. The ends were cut back, 1 base at V and 6 bases at J, with 19 bases in the middle. Germline V gene data show CDR1 as SNHLY and CDR2 as FYNNEI. This CDR3 is built from 16 residues. The CDR3 here is CASSEGLVGTRGEQYF. CDR3 in DNA: TGTGCCAGCAGTGAAGGGTTAGTGGGAACTCGCGGCGAGCAGTACTTC.

The chain combines TRBV6-6 with TRBJ1-2; D not certain. Trimming shortened V by 7 bases and J by 7 bases, and 13 bases separated the two germline ends. Germline V gives CDR1 MNHNY, CDR2 SVGAGI (reference sequence). The CDR3 length is 12 residues. The CDR3 reads CASTRSDFGYTF. The CDR3 bases are TGTGCCAGCACCCGGAGCGATTTTGGCTACACCTTC.

The count of this clone is one. The chain recombines TRBV15 with TRBJ1-4; D is undetermined. Germline loops: CDR1 LNHNV, CDR2 YYDKDF (reference sequence). The CDR3 totals 18 residues. V dropped 6 bases and J dropped 0 bases, with 20 bases sitting between them. DNA of the CDR3: TGTGCCACCAGGGGGTGGTCGATAGATCTTACAACTAATGAAAAACTGTTTTTT. Encoded protein: CATRGWSIDLTTNEKLFF.

This chain uses TRBV29-1 with TRBJ1-1; D unresolved. The germline V gene has CDR1 SQVTM and CDR2 ANQGSEA. This CDR3 contains 12 residues. V dropped 4 bases and J dropped 3 bases, with 9 bases sitting between them. The CDR3 spells CSVGEGDTEAFF. CDR3 bases: TGCAGCGTTGGGGAGGGAGACACTGAAGCTTTCTTT. Drawing the rest from reference TRBV29-1 and TRBJ1-1, the complete variable domain is SAVISQKPSRDICQRGTSLTIQCQVDSQVTMMFWYRQQPGQSLTLIATANQGSEATYESGFVIDKFPISRPNLTFSTLTVSNMSPEDSSIYLCSVGEGDTEAFFGQGTRLTVV.

The rearrangement uses TRBV19 and TRBJ1-5, with D perhaps matching TRBD1 (6 bases). V shed 3 bases and J shed 3 bases, with 12 bases lying between them. The CDR3 is 15 residues long. Germline CDR1 and CDR2: LNHDA and SQIVND (reference sequence). CDR3 loop: CASSITGQINQPQHF. CDR3 coding DNA: TGTGCCAGTAGTATTACTGGACAGATCAATCAGCCCCAGCATTTT. Based on the CDR3 plus reference TRBV19 and TRBJ1-5, the full variable domain is DGGITQSPKYLFRKEGQNVTLSCEQNLNHDAMYWYRQDPGQGLRLIYYSQIVNDFQKGDIAEGYSVSREKKESFPLTVTSAQKNPTAFYLCASSITGQINQPQHFGDGTRLSIL.

The genes are TRBV20-1 and TRBJ2-3, with D possibly matching TRBD2 (5 bases). CDR1 DFQATT and CDR2 SNEGSKA come from the germline V gene (reference sequence). The CDR3 spans 11 residues. V was cut by 7 bases and J by 4 bases, with 9 bases left in between. DNA for the CDR3: TGCAGTGAGAGGGTCGCAGATACGCAGTATTTT. Translation: CSERVADTQYF.

The V gene is TRBV3-1 (or the pseudogene TRBV3-2), the J gene TRBJ1-2; D perhaps matches TRBD1 (5 bases). This CDR3 is built from 13 residues. Trimming took 3 bases from V and 0 from J, leaving 5 bases between them. From germline, CDR1 is LGHDT and CDR2 YNNKEL (reference sequence). The CDR3 loop is CASSQTANYGYTF. The CDR3 DNA reads as TGTGCCAGCAGCCAGACAGCTAACTATGGCTACACCTTC.

The chain employs TRBV5-1 and TRBJ1-1; perhaps TRBD1 as D (5 bases). V lost 2 bases to trimming and J lost 0 bases, with 8 bases between them. The germline V gene encodes CDR1 SGHRS and CDR2 YFSETQ. The CDR3 contains 14 residues. The CDR3 region is CASSLRGMNTEAFF. CDR3 in DNA: TGCGCCAGCAGCTTACGGGGCATGAACACTGAAGCTTTCTTT.

The V call is TRBV6-5, the J call TRBJ1-1; D is unclear. V gave up 2 bases and J gave up 1 base, with 8 bases separating them. From germline, CDR1 is MNHEY and CDR2 SVGAGI. CDR3 length: 14 residues. The CDR3 spells CASSYAVQNTEAFF. The CDR3 DNA reads as TGTGCCAGCAGTTACGCGGTGCAGAACACTGAAGCTTTCTTT.